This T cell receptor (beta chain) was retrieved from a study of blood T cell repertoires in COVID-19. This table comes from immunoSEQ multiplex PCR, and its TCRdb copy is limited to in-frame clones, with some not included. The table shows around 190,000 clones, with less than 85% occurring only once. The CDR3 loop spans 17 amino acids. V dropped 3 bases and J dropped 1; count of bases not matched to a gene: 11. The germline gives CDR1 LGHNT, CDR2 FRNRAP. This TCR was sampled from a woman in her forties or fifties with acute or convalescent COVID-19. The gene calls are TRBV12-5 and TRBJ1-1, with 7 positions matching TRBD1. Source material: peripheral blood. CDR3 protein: CASGFLSTGSRNTEAFF. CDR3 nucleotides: TGTGCTAGTGGTTTTCTTTCGACAGGGAGTAGGAACACTGAAGCTTTCTTT.